The 9 T cell receptor beta chains below all came from one sample that was sequenced in a study of T-cell reconstitution after alpha-beta-depleted transplantation in children. Using unique molecular identifiers, the investigators prepared the TCRbeta library. TCRdb re-analysed the PCR reads in MiXCR, keeping a single row per CDR3 protein. Found here are around 600,000 distinct CDR3 sequences, approximately 17% of them singletons; the top ten hold approximately 1%. This specimen consisted of PBMCs from the stem cell graft donor, obtained from the stem cell graft. These receptors all come from a human donor who donated a stem cell graft to a child with acute myeloid leukemia.

This clonotype has just a few counts. V is TRBV7-2 and J is TRBJ1-2; TRBD1 matches at 7 bases. CDR1 is SGHTA, CDR2 FQGNSA, per germline. V trimming: 5 bases; J trimming: 13 bases; junction bases outside the gene matches: 16. CDR3 length: 14 residues. This CDR3 is CASSVTGAAIGLTF. The CDR3, as DNA: TGTGCCAGCAGCGTCACAGGGGCCGCTATTGGACTCACCTTC.

The chain employs TRBV7-9 and TRBJ1-1, with D maybe TRBD1 (5 bases). Germline CDR1 SEHNR, CDR2 FQNEAQ (reference sequence). This CDR3 comprises 15 residues. Trimming cost V 2 bases and J 2 bases, with 12 bases left between them. Here the CDR3 reads CASSLLTGGNTEAFF. The CDR3, as DNA: TGTGCCAGCAGCTTACTAACCGGGGGAAACACTGAAGCTTTCTTT.

The chain uses TRBV28 and TRBJ2-1; TRBD2 might be the D (6 bases). CDR3 length equals 18 residues. V lost 3 bases and J 2 bases, leaving 20 bases between the germline ends. The germline V gene encodes CDR1 MDHEN and CDR2 SYDVKM. The CDR3 here is CASSFRVGGDRPYNEQFF. The DNA of the CDR3 is TGTGCCAGCAGTTTCCGGGTAGGCGGGGACCGCCCCTACAATGAGCAGTTCTTC.

The chain recombines TRBV5-1 with TRBJ2-1; D is perhaps TRBD1 (6 bases). This CDR3 has 14 residues. Looked up from germline, CDR1 is SGHRS and CDR2 is YFSETQ. Trimming shortened V by 0 bases and J by 9 bases, and 13 bases separated the two germline ends. CDR3 protein: CASSLAQSRGEQFF. The DNA of the CDR3 is TGCGCCAGCAGCTTGGCCCAGTCCAGGGGTGAGCAGTTCTTC.

This rearrangement joins TRBV5-4 to TRBJ1-5; D unclear. The CDR3 has 12 amino acids. The germline V gene encodes CDR1 SGHNT and CDR2 YYREEE (reference sequence). V lost 3 bases, J lost 3 bases, and 4 bases lay in between. CDR3 sequence: CASSWANQPQHF. The DNA for the CDR3 is TGTGCCAGCAGCTGGGCCAATCAGCCCCAGCATTTT.

The chain has TRBV20-1 and TRBJ1-1; D ambiguous. Germline CDR1 is DFQATT and CDR2 is SNEGSKA (reference sequence). V lost 1 base and J 1 base, leaving 7 bases between the germline ends. There are 13 residues in the CDR3. The DNA of the CDR3 is TGCAGTGCTAGAGGACTCGGGAACACTGAAGCTTTCTTT. Amino acids: CSARGLGNTEAFF.

This clonotype came up a few times. V usage is TRBV25-1 and J usage is TRBJ2-3; D ambiguous. V lost 0 bases, J lost 0 bases, and 13 bases lay in between. Germline V gives CDR1 MGHDK, CDR2 SYGVNS. The CDR3 spans 17 residues. This CDR3 reads CASSEYGIWGSTDTQYF. CDR3 DNA: TGTGCCAGCAGTGAATACGGTATCTGGGGTAGCACAGATACGCAGTATTTT.

This clonotype has at least ten counts. This rearrangement joins TRBV5-1 to TRBJ2-3; weak D call: TRBD1 (7 bases). Trimming took off 3 bases at V and 1 base at J, with 18 bases between the two ends. Germline values: CDR1 SGHRS, CDR2 YFSETQ. The CDR3 runs to 17 residues. The CDR3 here is CASSSGVRQGRTDTQYF. CDR3 DNA: TGCGCCAGCAGCTCGGGGGTGAGACAGGGACGCACAGATACGCAGTATTTT.

This clonotype was counted a few times. The chain employs TRBV28 and TRBJ2-2, with TRBD1 matching 9 bases. The germline V gene encodes CDR1 MDHEN and CDR2 SYDVKM. Germline trimming cut 3 bases from V and 8 bases from J; bases unmatched to any gene: 13. The CDR3 totals 17 residues. CDR3 amino acids: CASSFRDRASSAGELFF. The DNA of the CDR3 is TGTGCCAGCAGTTTTCGGGACAGGGCCTCCTCTGCTGGGGAGCTGTTTTTT.